Sequencing of this T cell receptor (beta chain) was carried out in a study of tissue T cells after allogeneic stem cell transplantation. General observations from the study: Within patients, tissue anatomy strongly shaped TCR repertoire composition. The study did not identify alloreactive or antigen-specific tissue TCRs, and some clones might be persisting host cells. In patients and mice, blood and spleen missed much of tissue repertoire.

Sequenced by immunoSEQ multiplex PCR; TCRdb stores in-frame clones only, minus some. The table lists about 7,700 clones, roughly 34% of them singletons. The CDR3 has 13 amino acids. The ends lost 1 base at V and 4 bases at J; junction bases unmatched: 1. CDR1 and CDR2 from the germline V gene are KGHPV and FQNQEV (reference sequence). Notes on this clone: Its antigen is not identified. The genes are named according to mouse. The read halts 1 residue ahead of the CDR3 end, with the missing end drawn from the germline J gene.

Stated time point: mouse harvest day 14 after allogeneic transplant. Each mouse received 10^7 T-cell-depleted marrow cells plus 10^6 splenic CD5+ T cells by tail vein. B6 (H2b) cells into BALB/c (H2d) mice; tissues taken at day 7 or 14. Material for sequencing was skin. This receptor was identified in a female BALB/c mouse given C57BL/6 T cells with graft-versus-host disease after an allogeneic hematopoietic cell transplant. The J gene is TRBJ2-7, the V gene TRBV26, with 7 positions matching TRBD1. The DNA read from the CDR3 is TGTGCCAGCAGTCTGTGGGGACAGTATGAACAGTAC. This gives the protein CASSLWGQYEQY. The entire CDR3 protein reads CASSLWGQYEQYF. Based on the CDR3 plus reference TRBV26 and TRBJ2-7, the full variable domain is NSKVIQTPRYLVKGQGQKAKMRCIPEKGHPVVFWYQQNKNNEFKFLINFQNQEVLQQIDMTEKRFSAECPSNSPCSLEIQSSEAGDSALYLCASSLWGQYEQYFGPGTRLTVL.